These T cell receptor beta chains were read from a single sample in a study of cytomegalovirus exposure and HLA in healthy donors. Measured with immunoSEQ multiplex PCR; TCRdb has only the in-frame clones, and not every one. The sample yields 150,000 to 200,000 clones, roughly 80% seen once. The sample comprised PBMCs. Receptors originate from a female donor in good health and CMV-seronegative. Each CDR3 is given with its conserved first and last residue. Each record gives: V gene, D gene, J gene, clone size, CDR3 protein, CDR3 DNA. D genes are given only for firm matches. Clone size, where shown, is once, few, many, or a class for clones that have expanded.

TRBV5-1	NA	TRBJ1-1	NA	CASSSLQGVGTEAFF	TGCGCCAGCAGCTCGTTACAGGGCGTAGGCACTGAAGCTTTCTTT
TRBV5-5	NA	TRBJ1-2	NA	CASSLEGRANYGYTF	TGTGCCAGCAGCTTGGAAGGCAGGGCTAACTATGGCTACACCTTC
TRBV21-1	NA	TRBJ1-1	NA	CASSKEPGQMNTEAFF	TGTGCCAGCAGCAAAGAGCCAGGGCAAATGAACACTGAAGCTTTCTTT
TRBV10-3	TRBD2	TRBJ2-1	NA	CAVSAGGDNEQFF	TGTGCCGTATCGGCGGGGGGGGACAATGAGCAGTTCTTC
TRBV30	NA	TRBJ1-6	few	CAWSQGLGSPLHF	TGTGCCTGGAGCCAGGGGCTCGGTTCACCCCTCCACTTT
TRBV11-1	TRBD1	TRBJ2-7	few	CASSLAEGDRTSYEQYF	TGTGCCAGCAGCTTAGCGGAAGGGGACAGGACTTCCTACGAGCAGTACTTC
TRBV19	TRBD1	TRBJ2-7	NA	CASSIRQGGSYEQYF	TGTGCCAGTAGTATACGACAGGGGGGATCCTACGAGCAGTACTTC
TRBV27	TRBD1	TRBJ1-6	NA	CASSFRQGWENSPLHF	TGTGCCAGCAGTTTCCGACAGGGCTGGGAGAATTCACCCCTCCACTTT
TRBV27	TRBD1	TRBJ2-7	NA	CASSPDRGPYEQYF	TGTGCCAGCAGTCCGGACAGGGGGCCCTACGAGCAGTACTTC
TRBV9	NA	TRBJ1-2	NA	CASSVSEKHYGYTF	TGTGCCAGCAGCGTGAGCGAGAAGCACTATGGCTACACCTTC
TRBV4-1	NA	TRBJ2-7	NA	CASSQEAGEGYEQYF	TGCGCCAGCAGCCAAGAGGCAGGGGAGGGCTACGAGCAGTACTTC
TRBV9	NA	TRBJ1-1	NA	CASSPRGGITEAFF	TGTGCCAGCAGCCCCCGGGGGGGAATCACTGAAGCTTTCTTT
TRBV6-1	TRBD2	TRBJ2-4	once	CASTAGSKNIQYF	TGTGCCAGCACAGCGGGATCCAAAAACATTCAGTACTTC
TRBV5-4	NA	TRBJ2-5	few	CASSYTGAGETQYF	TGTGCCAGCAGCTACACAGGGGCGGGGGAGACCCAGTACTTC
TRBV18	TRBD1	TRBJ1-1	NA	CASSPQGVQVTEAFF	TGTGCCAGCTCACCCCAGGGGGTGCAGGTCACTGAAGCTTTCTTT
TRBV5-1	NA	TRBJ2-6	NA	CASSFTGIDSGANVLTF	TGCGCCAGCAGCTTTACAGGGATCGACTCTGGGGCCAACGTCCTGACTTTC
TRBV4-2	NA	TRBJ2-5	NA	CASSQDPRAETQYF	TGTGCCAGCAGCCAAGATCCGCGGGCGGAGACCCAGTACTTC
TRBV6-6	TRBD1	TRBJ1-5	NA	CASSTPGTENQPQHF	TGTGCCAGCAGCACACCCGGGACAGAAAATCAGCCCCAGCATTTT
TRBV5-1	TRBD2	TRBJ2-7	few	CASSFGGAYEQYF	TGCGCCAGCAGCTTTGGGGGGGCCTACGAGCAGTACTTC
TRBV5-1	TRBD1	TRBJ2-7	NA	CASSSRDSSYEQYF	TGCGCCAGCAGCTCCAGGGACAGCTCCTACGAGCAGTACTTC
TRBV23-1	TRBD1	TRBJ1-2	NA	CASSQSPSDRDGYTF	TGCGCCAGCAGTCAATCGCCCTCAGACAGGGACGGCTACACCTTC
TRBV5-6	TRBD1	TRBJ2-7	NA	CASSLDRALYEQYF	TGTGCCAGCAGCCTGGACAGGGCCCTCTACGAGCAGTACTTC
TRBV29-1	TRBD1	TRBJ2-7	NA	CSATGQGYEQYF	TGCAGCGCAACGGGACAGGGGTACGAGCAGTACTTC
TRBV10-3	TRBD1	TRBJ2-7	NA	CASTGTGVLTYEQYF	TGTGCCAGTACCGGGACAGGGGTATTGACCTACGAGCAGTACTTC
TRBV10-3	NA	TRBJ2-7	few	CAISGRSYEQYF	TGTGCCATCTCGGGGAGGTCCTACGAGCAGTACTTC
TRBV6-1	TRBD1	TRBJ1-2	NA	CASSETRDREHYGYTF	TGTGCCAGCAGTGAGACCCGGGACAGGGAACACTATGGCTACACCTTC
TRBV11-2	NA	TRBJ1-4	NA	CASSFVTGTNEKLFF	TGTGCCAGCAGCTTCGTGACGGGGACTAATGAAAAACTGTTTTTT
TRBV27	TRBD1	TRBJ1-3	once	CASRPGQLGNTIYF	TGTGCCAGCAGACCGGGACAGCTCGGAAACACCATATATTTT
TRBV6-5	NA	TRBJ2-3	once	CASSYAVAASTDTQYF	TGTGCCAGCAGTTACGCAGTAGCGGCTAGCACAGATACGCAGTATTTT
TRBV2	NA	TRBJ2-1	NA	CASKSGGGAYNEQFF	TGTGCCAGCAAATCGGGCGGGGGCGCCTACAATGAGCAGTTCTTC
TRBV5-4	TRBD2	TRBJ2-3	NA	CASSYGRETDTQYF	TGTGCCAGCAGCTATGGGAGGGAAACAGATACGCAGTATTTT
TRBV19	NA	TRBJ1-6	NA	CASSLLGVASSPLHF	TGTGCCAGTAGTCTTCTCGGAGTAGCGAGTTCACCCCTCCACTTT
TRBV14	NA	TRBJ1-5	NA	CASSQGAGNQPQHF	TGTGCCAGCAGCCAAGGGGCAGGGAATCAGCCCCAGCATTTT
TRBV6-5	NA	TRBJ2-7	few	CASSYSVGQPTYEQYF	TGTGCCAGCAGTTACAGTGTCGGACAACCAACCTACGAGCAGTACTTC
TRBV6-1	NA	TRBJ1-1	NA	CASSEAGDTEAFF	TGTGCCAGCAGTGAAGCAGGGGACACTGAAGCTTTCTTT
TRBV9	TRBD2	TRBJ2-3	few	CASSVGLANGGTDTQYF	TGTGCCAGCAGCGTGGGACTAGCGAATGGTGGCACAGATACGCAGTATTTT
TRBV10-3	TRBD1	TRBJ1-5	NA	CAISEGTGLKSNQPQHF	TGTGCCATCAGTGAGGGGACAGGGTTGAAGAGCAATCAGCCCCAGCATTTT
TRBV5-1	TRBD1	TRBJ1-3	NA	CASSFQQGSEGNTIYF	TGCGCCAGCAGCTTCCAACAGGGGTCGGAGGGAAACACCATATATTTT
TRBV6-1	TRBD2	TRBJ2-1	NA	CASRAGTYNEQFF	TGTGCCAGCAGAGCGGGGACCTACAATGAGCAGTTCTTC
TRBV9	NA	TRBJ2-2	NA	CASSVVENTGELFF	TGTGCCAGCAGCGTAGTAGAGAACACCGGGGAGCTGTTTTTT
TRBV2	TRBD2	TRBJ2-2	few	CASSLPSGLPNTGELFF	TGTGCCAGCAGTCTTCCATCGGGACTACCTAACACCGGGGAGCTGTTTTTT
TRBV10-3	TRBD1	TRBJ1-6	NA	CAIRETGETPLHF	TGTGCCATCAGGGAAACAGGGGAGACACCCCTCCACTTT
TRBV5-5	NA	TRBJ1-1	NA	CASSLSGVRTEAFF	TGTGCCAGCAGCTTGTCAGGGGTAAGAACTGAAGCTTTCTTT
TRBV7-8	NA	TRBJ2-5	NA	CASSLLGQEQETQYF	TGTGCCAGCAGCTTATTGGGGCAGGAGCAAGAGACCCAGTACTTC
TRBV10-1	NA	TRBJ2-2	few	CASSESEGFAAGELFF	TGCGCCAGCAGTGAGTCGGAGGGTTTTGCCGCCGGGGAGCTGTTTTTT
TRBV2	TRBD1	TRBJ2-1	few	CASRGQSAYNEQFF	TGTGCCAGCAGGGGACAGAGTGCCTACAATGAGCAGTTCTTC
TRBV4-2	TRBD2	TRBJ2-7	NA	CASSQDASGSNSEYF	TGTGCCAGCAGCCAAGATGCTAGCGGGAGTAACAGTGAGTACTTC